The clone carrying this T cell receptor beta chain appeared a few times. Study processing details: Amplification of reference gene primers was used by the study to estimate nucleated cell counts. Produced via immunoSEQ multiplex PCR; TCRdb's table is partial and in-frame only. That table is the source of V, J and clone size, and D and trimming were worked out from the DNA. The sample holds under 300,000 clones, 65% to 80% seen once. The data derive from a study of blood T cell repertoires in COVID-19. Study overall: Acute-phase and convalescent COVID-19 samples originated in the United States, Italy and Spain. Sources were T cells, B-cell-depleted T cells, or PBMCs; the material itself was cDNA or gDNA.

Germline V gene lookup returns CDR1 SNHLY and CDR2 FYNNEI. CDR3 length equals 13 residues. The trim removed 10 bases at V and 7 bases at J, leaving 9 bases unmatched. The origin of this receptor is a woman aged 40-49 years with active or convalescent COVID-19. Material for sequencing was peripheral blood. The rearrangement uses TRBV2 and TRBJ1-5; 8 nucleotides line up with TRBD1. The CDR3 DNA reads TGTGCCATAAATCAGGGGGCTGGGCAGCCCCAGCATTTT. This translates into CAINQGAGQPQHF. Combining the CDR3 with reference TRBV2 and TRBJ1-5 gives the whole variable domain EPEVTQTPSHQVTQMGQEVILRCVPISNHLYFYWYRQILGQKVEFLVSFYNNEISEKSEIFDDQFSVERPDGSNFTLKIRSTKLEDSAMYFCAINQGAGQPQHFGDGTRLSIL.